This TCR beta chain came from a study of tumor and adjacent non-tumor tissue in lung cancer. Findings of the study overall: Patients with more diverse tumor TCRs had worse survival. Compared with tumor, normal lung showed significantly lower TCR diversity. Tumor repertoires had a smaller top 100 clone share than normal lung.

A modified ARM-PCR protocol with three rounds of nested PCR amplified TCRbeta. TCRdb reprocessed the multiplex PCR reads with MiXCR, giving one entry per CDR3 protein. Seen here are some 120,000 distinct CDR3 sequences, 60% to 70% observed once, and the top ten hold about 13%. This sample's RNA came from whole unsorted tissue. Germline values: CDR1 DFQATT, CDR2 SNEGSKA (reference sequence). The CDR3 length is 12 residues. Note on this clonotype: The antigen remains undetermined. This may stem from a read error, because a much larger clone lies one nucleotide away.

V and J are TRBV20-1 and TRBJ2-7, with 7 bases matching TRBD1. Sequenced input: lung tumor tissue. The source is a man younger than 45 with non-small cell lung cancer. CDR3 region: CIAPGTVYEQYF. CDR3 DNA sequence: TGCATTGCTCCCGGGACAGTCTACGAGCAGTACTTC.